This passage covers 20 T cell receptor beta chains from one sample sequenced in a study of shared clonotypes between healthy human individuals. TCRdb's table, derived via immunoSEQ multiplex PCR, lists solely in-frame clones and lacks some. The table lists a few million clones, 90% to 95% of them singletons. Sequencing used naive CD4+ T cells sorted from blood. Subset in this sample: CD45RA+ positively selected. The receptors derive from a man between 18 and 35 years old in good health.

The V and J genes are TRBV7-9 and TRBJ2-5; perhaps TRBD2 as D (6 bases). Germline lookup yields CDR1 SEHNR and CDR2 FQNEAQ (reference sequence). This CDR3 is 14 amino acids long. With 3 bases removed from V and 1 base from J, the gap between germline ends came to 9 bases. The CDR3 loop is CASSFLGGQETQYF. The CDR3 nucleotides are TGTGCCAGCAGCTTCTTGGGGGGCCAAGAGACCCAGTACTTC.

The chain links TRBV7-2 to TRBJ1-5, with a possible D match to TRBD1 (6 bases). This CDR3 contains 15 residues. V was cut by 5 bases and J by 7 bases, with 18 bases left in between. From germline, CDR1 is SGHTA and CDR2 FQGNSA. The CDR3 region is CASSRVGGEGQPQHF. As DNA, the CDR3 is TGTGCCAGCAGCCGGGTAGGGGGGGAAGGACAGCCCCAGCATTTT.

The rearrangement joins TRBV19 to TRBJ2-5, with a weak D call TRBD1 (5 bases). V lost 1 base and J 5 bases, leaving 14 bases between the germline ends. Germline V gives CDR1 LNHDA, CDR2 SQIVND (reference sequence). CDR3 length: 15 residues. The CDR3 DNA is TGTGCCAGTAGTATAGGGCCAGGGCTTTCGGAGACCCAGTACTTC. It yields the protein CASSIGPGLSETQYF.

The chain recombines TRBV27 with TRBJ1-2; 9 nucleotides agree with TRBD1. The germline gives CDR1 MNHEY, CDR2 SMNVEV (reference sequence). V lost 4 bases, J lost 5 bases, and 8 bases stayed unmatched. The CDR3 is 15 residues long. In DNA form, the CDR3 reads TGTGCCAGCAGTTCCCGACAGGGGGGATCGTATGGCTACACCTTC. As protein: CASSSRQGGSYGYTF.

This clone was seen a single time. Here the CDR3 reads CSVKLTGRGNEKLFF. Here the CDR3 DNA reads TGCAGCGTTAAATTAACGGGGCGGGGTAATGAAAAACTGTTTTTT. J is TRBJ1-4 and V is TRBV29-1; D is perhaps TRBD1 (5 bases). Trimming pared 5 bases from V and 4 bases from J, leaving 17 bases between. Germline V gene data show CDR1 as SQVTM and CDR2 as ANQGSEA. CDR3 length: 15 residues. The full variable domain, rest sourced from reference TRBV29-1 and TRBJ1-4, is SAVISQKPSRDICQRGTSLTIQCQVDSQVTMMFWYRQQPGQSLTLIATANQGSEATYESGFVIDKFPISRPNLTFSTLTVSNMSPEDSSIYLCSVKLTGRGNEKLFFGSGTQLSVL.

The chain links TRBV10-3 to TRBJ1-6; 10 bases map to TRBD1. The CDR3 has 15 residues. The germline CDR1 and CDR2 sequences are ENHRY and SYGVKD. The V and J ends lost 3 bases and 9 bases, in that order; junction bases with no gene match: 5. CDR3 residues: CAISEGDRGGSPLHF. The CDR3 nucleotides are TGTGCCATCAGTGAAGGGGACAGGGGAGGTTCACCCCTCCACTTT.

The chain couples TRBV18 to TRBJ1-3, with 7 nucleotides matching TRBD1. J gave up 0 bases and V 5 bases, and 7 bases lay outside the gene matches. Germline-derived CDR1 and CDR2 are KGHSH and LQKENI. The CDR3 contains 16 residues. CDR3 loop: CASSAGQLISGNTIYF. DNA for the CDR3: TGTGCCAGCTCAGCGGGACAGTTAATCTCTGGAAACACCATATATTTT.

Here the CDR3 reads CASSLVETGAREQYF. The CDR3, as DNA: TGTGCCAGCAGCTTAGTAGAGACAGGGGCGAGGGAGCAGTACTTC. This chain uses TRBV7-9 with TRBJ2-7; 8 bases fit TRBD1. This CDR3 spans 15 amino acids. V was pared by 1 base and J by 7 bases, with 9 bases of the junction left unmatched. Germline V lookup: CDR1 SEHNR, CDR2 FQNEAQ (reference sequence).

CDR3 in DNA: TGCGCCAGCAGCGCAGACACAGGGTTCTCTGGAAACACCATATATTTT. It codes for CASSADTGFSGNTIYF. The gene calls are TRBV5-1 and TRBJ1-3; D possibly corresponds to TRBD1 (6 bases). Germline V CDR1 and CDR2: SGHRS, YFSETQ. CDR3 length equals 16 residues. V lost 4 bases and J lost 0, with 14 bases in between. Filled out from reference TRBV5-1 and TRBJ1-3, the complete variable domain reads KAGVTQTPRYLIKTRGQQVTLSCSPISGHRSVSWYQQTPGQGLQFLFEYFSETQRNKGNFPGRFSGRQFSNSRSEMNVSTLELGDSALYLCASSADTGFSGNTIYFGEGSWLTVV.

V and J are TRBV7-9 and TRBJ1-2, with D possibly matching TRBD1 (5 bases). The CDR3 has 15 residues. Trimming removed 1 base at V and 5 bases at J, with 14 bases between. Germline-derived CDR1 and CDR2 are SEHNR and FQNEAQ (reference sequence). CDR3 nucleotide sequence: TGTGCCAGCAGCTTAGGGGACTCGAGGGAGTATGGCTACACCTTC. This codes for CASSLGDSREYGYTF.

This sequence joins TRBV27 and TRBJ2-7, with a weak D call TRBD2 (6 bases). CDR3 size: 12 residues. The V end lost 2 bases, the J end lost 12 bases, and 14 bases lay between the germline ends. CDR1 is MNHEY, CDR2 SMNVEV, per germline (reference sequence). Here the CDR3 reads CASSLGGMIWYF. DNA for the CDR3: TGTGCCAGCAGTTTAGGCGGGATGATATGGTACTTC.

The rearrangement links TRBV7-3 to TRBJ2-2; D is unresolved. CDR3 length: 12 amino acids. CDR1 is SGHTA and CDR2 is FQGTGA in the germline V gene. Trimming removed 3 bases from V and 4 bases from J, with 3 bases in between. CDR3: CASSFSTGELFF. The CDR3 region has the DNA TGTGCCAGCAGCTTCAGCACCGGGGAGCTGTTTTTT.

The V and J genes are TRBV5-1 and TRBJ2-3, with D tentatively TRBD2 (7 bases). Germline V lookup: CDR1 SGHRS, CDR2 YFSETQ. The CDR3 runs 14 residues. Trimming pared 4 bases from V and 2 bases from J, leaving 11 bases between. The CDR3 sequence: CASSRGGATDTQYF. Written as DNA, the CDR3 is TGCGCCAGCAGCCGAGGGGGGGCCACAGATACGCAGTATTTT. Drawing the rest from reference TRBV5-1 and TRBJ2-3, the complete variable domain is KAGVTQTPRYLIKTRGQQVTLSCSPISGHRSVSWYQQTPGQGLQFLFEYFSETQRNKGNFPGRFSGRQFSNSRSEMNVSTLELGDSALYLCASSRGGATDTQYFGPGTRLTVL.

The gene calls are TRBV9 and TRBJ2-7; D possibly corresponds to TRBD1 (6 bases). Germline CDR1 reads SGDLS; CDR2 reads YYNGEE. Deletions cut 4 bases from V and 5 bases from J, with 13 bases between. The CDR3 is 13 amino acids. The CDR3 loop is CASSPPQGHEQYF. The CDR3 region has the DNA TGTGCCAGCAGCCCCCCACAGGGCCACGAGCAGTACTTC.

The chain is built from TRBV19 and TRBJ1-3; the D is unclear. The germline V gene encodes CDR1 LNHDA and CDR2 SQIVND (reference sequence). Trimming took 3 bases from V and 7 from J, leaving 13 bases between them. The CDR3 has 14 residues. The CDR3 coding sequence is TGTGCCAGTAGTATCGAGGCCCGCTGGAACACCATATATTTT. It translates to CASSIEARWNTIYF. Full variable domain (rest looked up from reference TRBV19 and TRBJ1-3): DGGITQSPKYLFRKEGQNVTLSCEQNLNHDAMYWYRQDPGQGLRLIYYSQIVNDFQKGDIAEGYSVSREKKESFPLTVTSAQKNPTAFYLCASSIEARWNTIYFGEGSWLTVV.

This rearrangement joins TRBV5-1 to TRBJ2-7; 8 nucleotides align to TRBD1. V trimming: 0 bases; J trimming: 12 bases; junction bases outside the gene matches: 8. The CDR3 is 13 residues long. Germline lookup yields CDR1 SGHRS and CDR2 YFSETQ. For the CDR3, the DNA is TGCGCCAGCAGCTTGGAATCTGGACAGGGTGGGTACTTC. This encodes CASSLESGQGGYF. Based on the CDR3 plus reference TRBV5-1 and TRBJ2-7, the full variable domain is KAGVTQTPRYLIKTRGQQVTLSCSPISGHRSVSWYQQTPGQGLQFLFEYFSETQRNKGNFPGRFSGRQFSNSRSEMNVSTLELGDSALYLCASSLESGQGGYFGPGTRLTVT.

About this clone: The same CDR3 arises from other DNA sequences in this sample as well. The V gene is TRBV7-9, the J gene TRBJ2-2; no reliable D call. This CDR3 spans 14 amino acids. CDR1 and CDR2 (germline): SEHNR, FQNEAQ (reference sequence). V lost 5 bases and J 3 bases, leaving 10 bases between the germline ends. The CDR3 loop is CASSPDGYTGELFF. The DNA of the CDR3 is TGTGCCAGCAGCCCGGACGGATACACCGGGGAGCTGTTTTTT.

This rearrangement joins TRBV5-1 to TRBJ1-4; D is unclear. The CDR3 runs 16 residues. Deletions cut 4 bases from V and 0 bases from J, with 13 bases between. Germline CDR1 is SGHRS and CDR2 is YFSETQ. The CDR3: CASSDGPLATNEKLFF. DNA for the CDR3: TGCGCCAGCAGCGACGGACCCCTTGCAACTAATGAAAAACTGTTTTTT.

This clone was detected a few times. Other nucleotide sequences from this sample produce the same CDR3. The chain has TRBV9 and TRBJ2-3, with no clear D. Germline loops: CDR1 SGDLS, CDR2 YYNGEE. The CDR3 has 13 amino acids. Trimming left V 0 bases short and J 0 bases short, with 2 bases between. The DNA for the CDR3 is TGTGCCAGCAGCGTAGACAGCACAGATACGCAGTATTTT. Protein sequence: CASSVDSTDTQYF.

The rearrangement links TRBV12-5 to TRBJ2-7, with 8 bases aligning to TRBD1. V gave up 5 bases and J gave up 2 bases; unmatched junction bases: 8. The CDR3 runs 15 residues. Germline V lookup: CDR1 LGHNT, CDR2 FRNRAP. The CDR3: CASGRSQTGAYEQYF. The CDR3 DNA is TGTGCTAGTGGTCGATCTCAGACAGGGGCCTACGAGCAGTACTTC.